This T cell receptor beta chain emerged from a study of beta chain features in type 1 diabetes (dated by TCRdb to the late 2010s). Study-wide context: No differences in mean age, gender distribution, total cell number or subset yield were found between patients and healthy donors. Across all samples, almost 110 million sorted cells were examined, and cell number per subset correlated strongly with RNA yield. The study compared the TCRB repertoires of sorted circulating CD4+ T cell subsets in recently diagnosed type 1 diabetes patients with those in matched healthy donors. Regulatory and stem cell-like memory subsets were obtained from only 8 patients and about eight healthy donors, while naive and central memory subsets were obtained from all 30 or so donors.

Each donor gave one peripheral blood draw, around 100 mL on average, collected into heparinised tubes. Using a panel that included CD45RO, CCR7, CD25, CD127, CD95 and CD27, naive, central memory, regulatory and stem cell-like memory CD4+ T cells were sorted on a BD FACSAria II. Purity was above 98% for every sorted population. PBMCs were isolated right away by Lymphoprep density gradient centrifugation and were stained directly, without culture. So that batch effects would be minimized, each experiment stained and sorted samples in pairs, pairing one healthy donor with one patient. Broader findings and caveats from the paper: PCR might favor shorter templates, but patient and control samples were amplified and corrected together, so any skew would affect both groups equally. Because cDNA rather than genomic DNA was sequenced, highly expressing activated cells could have been over-represented, although no difference in activation and CD3 levels was found between groups. HLA sub-analyses involved small numbers of individuals, so any influence of HLA type on TCRB rearrangement remained unresolved. In all four CD4+ subsets, TCRB CDR3 length was moderately but significantly shorter in type 1 diabetes patients. At VDJ recombination sites, type 1 diabetes patients had fewer insertions and more deleted nucleotides, which implies abnormalities in thymic rearrangement. Naive, central memory and regulatory TCRB repertoires appeared to be more alike among patients than among healthy donors.

In this sample, this clone turned up a few times. No antigen is known for it. Base-call qualities are not available, and no considerably larger clone is one nucleotide away. The entire isolated RNA was reverse transcribed using the High Capacity cDNA Reverse Transcription Kit, and thus expressed TCRB transcripts were sequenced. Naive, central memory and regulatory T cell samples underwent deep immunoSEQ sequencing, averaging roughly 3.5 million total reads per sample. Sorted cells were lysed in RLT buffer and RNA was extracted with DNase-treated RNeasy Micro or Mini kits, depending on cell number. Each cell subset was processed on its own to prevent cross-contamination, while patient and healthy donor samples were processed together. The immunoSEQ multiplex PCR was used to amplify TCRB sequences from cDNA, yielding 87-bp fragments that span the CDR3 region. Sequencing of the amplicons was performed on the Illumina HiSeq platform. Processing in the source paper ran as follows. Synthetic template baselines were used to correct PCR bias computationally, reads within Hamming distance 2 were collapsed, and singletons that could not be merged were discarded. By aligning reads against IMGT, V, D and J genes, CDR3 length, and insertions or deletions at six rearrangement sites were assigned. Within each subset, clonotype counts were normalized to sorted cell number, after which true diversity and Gini coefficients were computed with the tcR R package. Repertoire sharing was quantified using the overlap coefficient calculated on TCRB nucleotide sequences. Out-of-frame TCRB sequences from naive cells were analyzed as a proxy for the pre-selection repertoire. As stored in TCRdb, this immuneACCESS dataset retains in-frame rearrangements with V and J assigned. A fraction of the clones does not appear; measured against another copy, unresolved V genes explain less than half of the discrepancy, and the remainder lacks a known reason. Clone size and V and J calls were adopted from that table, with D and trimming inferred from the DNA. Across this sample there are 350,000 to 450,000 clones, with 10% to 15% seen only once. The ten top clones hold 0.008% to 0.011% of the sample.

This receptor was obtained from a woman aged 18-29 years with type 1 diabetes. The material sequenced was naive CD4+ T cells from blood. The sample's cell subset or site label, in plain terms: true naive CD4+ T cells.

The DNA sequence is given as TGCGCCAGCAGCCAAGAGGGCAGCTTTAACTATGGCTACACCTTC. Its coded protein is CASSQEGSFNYGYTF. The rearrangement joined TRBV4-3 to TRBJ1-2; no D gene can be assigned with confidence. The CDR1 and CDR2 encoded by the germline V gene are LGHNA and YSLEER. Including cysteine and phenylalanine, the CDR3 has 15 amino acids. Here the CDR3 DNA is all that survives: 45 bases in frame from base 1. Deletion took 0 bases off V and 1 base off J, with a span of 9 bases between the germline ends.